The T cell receptor beta chain under discussion was sequenced for a study of regulatory T cells in long-lasting Graves disease. Findings of the study overall: For persistent Graves' patients, TCR diversity was lower than for newly diagnosed ones. It was in persistent disease that TRBV28, TRBJ1-2 and TRBJ2-5 were favored.

To make TCR beta libraries, researchers used iRepertoire HTBI primers and Arm-PCR of CDR3 regions. Under the authors' procedure: Across all samples, approximately 68 TRBV segments and around 14 TRBJ segments were identified. TCRdb re-derived calls from the multiplex PCR reads in MiXCR, one entry per CDR3 protein. These V and J calls derive from TCRdb rather than the authors' analysis. The top ten hold under 15% of the sample, which has some 420,000 distinct CDR3 sequences, less than 25% seen once. On this clonotype itself: Antigen: not known.

The CDR3 runs 16 residues. J was trimmed by 4 bases and V by 0 bases; bases with no gene match: 8. Germline CDR1 is MNHEY and CDR2 is SVGEGT. The sample's time point: persistent/refractory GD, antithyroid drugs over 5 years with positive TRAb. From RNA extracted from PBMCs, the TCR library was made. From an endocrinology department in Xi'an, China, came the patients. The chain links TRBV6-2 or TRBV6-3 to TRBJ2-5; 7 positions agree with TRBD2. The receptor's source is a female donor with Graves disease. The source was peripheral blood mononuclear cells (PBMCs), collected when the disease was refractory, from a patient treated with antithyroid drugs. The CDR3 DNA sequence: TGTGCCAGCAGTTACTCCCCCCCCCCGGGGGGAGAGACCCAGTACTTC. It yields the protein CASSYSPPPGGETQYF.